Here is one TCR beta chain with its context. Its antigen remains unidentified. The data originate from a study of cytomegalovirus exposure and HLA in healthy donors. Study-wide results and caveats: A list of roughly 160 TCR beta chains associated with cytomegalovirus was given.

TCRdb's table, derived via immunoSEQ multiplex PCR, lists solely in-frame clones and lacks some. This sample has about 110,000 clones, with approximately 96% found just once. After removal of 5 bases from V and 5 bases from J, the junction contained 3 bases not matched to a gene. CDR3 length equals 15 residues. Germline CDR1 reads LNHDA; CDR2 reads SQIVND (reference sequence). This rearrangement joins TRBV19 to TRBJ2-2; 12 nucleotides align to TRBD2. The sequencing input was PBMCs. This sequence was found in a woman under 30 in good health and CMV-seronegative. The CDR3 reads CASSRLAGETGELFF. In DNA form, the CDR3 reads TGTGCCAGTAGTCGACTAGCGGGAGAGACCGGGGAGCTGTTTTTT.